This section outlines one T cell receptor (beta chain) sequence together with its context. Assay used: immunoSEQ multiplex PCR; TCRdb lists only in-frame clones, some missing. The data hold approximately 45,000 clones, with around 86% observed a single time. Germline V gene data show CDR1 as KGHSH and CDR2 as LQKENI. The CDR3 extends over 13 amino acids. The germline V and J ends were trimmed by 3 bases and 9 bases, with 14 bases remaining between them. The Seattle patients, enrolled during active infection, were followed longitudinally. The sample is drawn from a study of blood T cell repertoires in COVID-19. Overall study context: COVID-19 samples, acute and convalescent, were from the United States, Italy and Spain. The cDNA or gDNA used as material had been derived from T cells, B-cell-depleted T cells, or PBMCs.

This rearrangement joins TRBV18 to TRBJ1-1; D perhaps matches TRBD1 (6 bases). The clonotype was recovered from a woman of 80 years or more with COVID-19, enrolled during active disease. Material for sequencing was peripheral blood. CDR3 nucleotide sequence: TGTGCCAGCTCACCCCGGGGGGCAGGGCAAGCTTTCTTT. Translating it yields CASSPRGAGQAFF.